This T cell receptor (beta chain) was found in a study of blood T cell repertoires in COVID-19. Trimming cost V 5 bases and J 5 bases, with 12 bases left between them. This CDR3 has 13 amino acids. Germline V gene data show CDR1 as SGHVS and CDR2 as FQNEAQ. Repertoires were generated with immunoSEQ multiplex PCR, while TCRdb's copy carries only in-frame clones and drops some. The sample lists over 85,000 clones; around nine tenths were seen once. The sequenced sample consisted of peripheral blood. The receptor was derived from a human donor in a cohort sampled during active COVID-19. The rearrangement joins TRBV7-8 to TRBJ2-5; D might be TRBD2 (6 bases). The CDR3 protein is CASSRDSRETQYF. CDR3 nucleotides: TGTGCCAGCAGCCGGGACTCGCGGGAGACCCAGTACTTC.